Shown below are 16 T cell receptor beta chains from a single sample sequenced in a study of T cells in Graves' hyperthyroidism and ophthalmopathy. Amplification of TCR beta CDR3 regions used RNA as the template. The primer set for the first-round RT-PCR of the TCR CDR3 was HTBI. TCRdb ran MiXCR on the multiplex PCR reads and lists one entry per CDR3 protein. The data show hundreds of thousands of distinct CDR3 sequences, 15% to 20% seen once. The specimen was blood. The receptors originated from a young woman with Graves' ophthalmopathy.

As for this clonotype: One base away lies a much larger clone, so this may be a sequencing read error. This chain links TRBV2 with TRBJ1-1; D unresolved. The CDR3 spans 13 residues. From germline, CDR1 is SNHLY and CDR2 FYNNEI. CDR3 coding DNA: TGTGTCAGCAGTGATAAGGCCGGAGGTTCCGCTTTCTTT. Amino acid sequence: CVSSDKAGGSAFF.

A few counts support this clonotype. The V and J genes are TRBV4-1 and TRBJ2-5; D ambiguous. The CDR3 loop spans 14 amino acids. V was cut by 0 bases and J by 5 bases, with 10 bases left in between. CDR1 and CDR2 (germline): MGHRA, YSYEKL. Written as DNA, the CDR3 is TGCGCCAGCAGCCAAGATTTGTCCCCTGAGACCCAGTACTTC. Residues: CASSQDLSPETQYF.

This clonotype was seen many times. J is TRBJ1-2 and V is TRBV3-2; TRBD1 reflects the table's D call only, with no check against the DNA. TRBV3-2 is labeled a pseudogene. There are 16 residues in the CDR3. CDR3 in amino acids: CASSQETGTGENGYTF. CDR3 sequence (DNA): TGTGCCAGCAGCCAAGAAACCGGGACAGGGGAAAATGGCTACACCTTC.

The table lists this clonotype with a few counts. The CDR3 spells CASSFRGIVPVEGTQYF. The CDR3 DNA reads as TGTGCCAGCAGCTTTCGGGGAATAGTGCCAGTGGAGGGGACCCAGTACTTC. This chain uses TRBV7-9 with TRBJ2-5, with D perhaps TRBD2 (6 bases). The CDR3 has 17 residues. V shed 3 bases and J shed 7 bases, with 24 bases lying between them. Germline lookup yields CDR1 SEHNR and CDR2 FQNEAQ (reference sequence).

This rearrangement joins TRBV6-1 to TRBJ2-1; D may be TRBD1 (5 bases). V was cut by 8 bases and J by 3 bases, with 17 bases left in between. Germline values: CDR1 MNHNS, CDR2 SASEGT. The CDR3 sequence is 15 residues long. The CDR3 protein is CASGAAGPSYNEQFF. CDR3 DNA: TGTGCCAGCGGGGCGGCAGGACCGAGCTACAATGAGCAGTTCTTC.

This clonotype was observed at least ten times. The V and J genes are TRBV11-2 and TRBJ2-3, with D unresolved. With 3 bases removed from V and 3 bases from J, the gap between germline ends came to 10 bases. This CDR3 spans 14 amino acids. Germline CDR1 is SGHAT and CDR2 is FQNNGV. The CDR3 bases are TGTGCCAGCAGCTTCGATCGGGTTACAGATACGCAGTATTTT. It is translated as CASSFDRVTDTQYF.

The chain carries TRBV27 and TRBJ1-6, with a tentative D call TRBD1 (6 bases). CDR1 MNHEY and CDR2 SMNVEV come from the germline V gene (reference sequence). Between the trimmed V and J ends, which lost 4 bases and 9 bases, there was a span of 13 bases. This CDR3 spans 14 amino acids. The DNA of the CDR3 is TGTGCCAGCAGTTGGCCAGGGGACCTTTCACCCCTCCACTTT. It yields the protein CASSWPGDLSPLHF.

In this sample, this clonotype turned up a few times. The chain links TRBV30 to TRBJ1-5; D is unresolved. This CDR3 contains 15 residues. Trimming stripped 4 bases from V and 9 bases from J, with 22 bases between. Germline V lookup: CDR1 GTSNPN, CDR2 SVGIG (reference sequence). Here the CDR3 reads CAWTQPGTVVGPQHF. DNA of the CDR3: TGTGCCTGGACCCAACCGGGAACCGTTGTGGGGCCCCAGCATTTT.

This clonotype appeared a few times. The genes are TRBV7-8 and TRBJ1-5; 7 nucleotides align to TRBD1. J was trimmed by 4 bases and V by 8 bases; bases with no gene match: 5. There are 13 residues in the CDR3. CDR1 SGHVS and CDR2 FQNEAQ come from the germline V gene. The CDR3 spells CASGPGGNQPQHF. The CDR3, as DNA: TGTGCCAGCGGCCCAGGGGGTAATCAGCCCCAGCATTTT.

This clonotype was observed at least ten times. The chain joins TRBV30 to TRBJ1-4; 9 nucleotides agree with TRBD1. The CDR3 runs 17 residues. The germline V gene encodes CDR1 GTSNPN and CDR2 SVGIG (reference sequence). Trimming removed 2 bases from V and 5 bases from J; junction bases left unmatched: 12. This CDR3 reads CAWSYGTGLLINEKLFF. Written as DNA, the CDR3 is TGTGCCTGGAGTTACGGGACAGGGCTTCTTATAAATGAAAAACTGTTTTTT.

The sample holds many counts of this clonotype. The chain combines TRBV6-1 with TRBJ1-1; possibly TRBD1 for D (5 bases). Trimming removed 6 bases at V and 4 bases at J, with 21 bases between. The CDR3 extends over 16 amino acids. Germline CDR1 and CDR2: MNHNS and SASEGT. The CDR3 DNA is TGTGCCAGCAGGATTGACAGTTTACTAGGACGCACTGAAGCTTTCTTT. This sequence encodes CASRIDSLLGRTEAFF.

The rearrangement links TRBV19 to TRBJ1-1; 10 bases are shared with TRBD1. This CDR3 is built from 16 residues. CDR1 is LNHDA, CDR2 SQIVND, per germline (reference sequence). J lost 0 bases, V lost 5 bases, and 6 bases had no gene match. The CDR3 here is CASSPGQGPLNTEAFF. CDR3 nucleotides: TGTGCCAGTAGTCCGGGACAGGGGCCCTTGAACACTGAAGCTTTCTTT.

The CDR3 nucleotides are TGTGCCAGCAGCGTTCGAGGACTTCCGTACAATGAGCAGTTCTTC. It translates to CASSVRGLPYNEQFF. The gene calls are TRBV9 and TRBJ2-1, with a possible D match to TRBD2 (5 bases). Germline-derived CDR1 and CDR2 are SGDLS and YYNGEE. Between the trimmed V and J ends, which lost 2 bases and 4 bases, there was a span of 13 bases. The CDR3 extends over 15 amino acids.

This clonotype was found many times. The rearrangement uses TRBV5-1 and TRBJ2-2, with D uncertain. The germline gives CDR1 SGHRS, CDR2 YFSETQ. V was shortened by 2 bases and J by 6 bases, with 5 bases between the two germline ends. This CDR3 has 12 amino acids. The CDR3 DNA sequence: TGCGCCAGCAGCTTCGATGCCGGGGAGCTGTTTTTT. Encoded protein: CASSFDAGELFF.

The rearrangement links TRBV10-3 to TRBJ2-1; tentatively, D is TRBD2 (6 bases). CDR3 length equals 15 residues. Trimming took 3 bases from V and 6 from J, leaving 15 bases between them. Looked up from germline, CDR1 is ENHRY and CDR2 is SYGVKD. Written as DNA, the CDR3 is TGTGCCATCAGTGACCCCCCGACTAGGGGCAATGAGCAGTTCTTC. Translated: CAISDPPTRGNEQFF.

This chain connects TRBV15 to TRBJ1-2; D remains ambiguous. CDR1 and CDR2 from the germline V gene are LNHNV and YYDKDF (reference sequence). The CDR3 is 16 residues long. V lost 3 bases and J 5 bases, leaving 19 bases between the germline ends. CDR3 in amino acids: CATSRDYTLPLYGYTF. The DNA of the CDR3 is TGTGCCACCAGCAGGGACTACACGCTACCACTGTATGGCTACACCTTC.